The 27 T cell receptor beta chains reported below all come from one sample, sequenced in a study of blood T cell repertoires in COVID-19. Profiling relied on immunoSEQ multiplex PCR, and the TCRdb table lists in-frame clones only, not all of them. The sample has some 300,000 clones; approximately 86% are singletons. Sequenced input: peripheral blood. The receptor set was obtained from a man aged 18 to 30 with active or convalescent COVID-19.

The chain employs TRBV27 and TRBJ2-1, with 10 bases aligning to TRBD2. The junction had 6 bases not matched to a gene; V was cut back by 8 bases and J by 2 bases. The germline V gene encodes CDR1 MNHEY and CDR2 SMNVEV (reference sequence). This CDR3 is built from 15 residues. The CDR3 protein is CASGSLAGAYNEQFF. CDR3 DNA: TGTGCCAGCGGATCTCTAGCGGGGGCCTACAATGAGCAGTTCTTC.

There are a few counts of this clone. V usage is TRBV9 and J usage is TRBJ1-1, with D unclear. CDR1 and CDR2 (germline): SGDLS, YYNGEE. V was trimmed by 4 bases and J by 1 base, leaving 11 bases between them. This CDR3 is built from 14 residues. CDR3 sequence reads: CASSFNSGNTEAFF. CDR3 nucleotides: TGTGCCAGCAGCTTTAACAGTGGGAACACTGAAGCTTTCTTT. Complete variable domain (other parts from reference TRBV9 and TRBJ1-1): DSGVTQTPKHLITATGQRVTLRCSPRSGDLSVYWYQQSLDQGLQFLIQYYNGEERAKGNILERFSAQQFPDLHSELNLSSLELGDSALYFCASSFNSGNTEAFFGQGTRLTVV.

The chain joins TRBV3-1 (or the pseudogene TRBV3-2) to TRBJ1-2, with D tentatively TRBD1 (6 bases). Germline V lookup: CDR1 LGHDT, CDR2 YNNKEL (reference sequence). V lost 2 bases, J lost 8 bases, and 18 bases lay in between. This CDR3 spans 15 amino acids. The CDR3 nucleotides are TGTGCCAGCAGCCAAAGACAGGAGTTTAGTACCGGCTACACCTTC. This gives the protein CASSQRQEFSTGYTF.

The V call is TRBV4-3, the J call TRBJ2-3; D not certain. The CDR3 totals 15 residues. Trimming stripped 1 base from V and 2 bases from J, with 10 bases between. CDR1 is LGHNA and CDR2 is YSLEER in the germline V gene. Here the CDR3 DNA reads TGCGCCAGCAGCCAAGGCGAACAGACCACAGATACGCAGTATTTT. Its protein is CASSQGEQTTDTQYF.

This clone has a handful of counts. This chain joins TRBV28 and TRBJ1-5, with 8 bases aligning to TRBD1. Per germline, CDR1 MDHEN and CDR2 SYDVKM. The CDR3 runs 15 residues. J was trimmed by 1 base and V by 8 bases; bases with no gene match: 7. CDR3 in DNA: TGTGCCAGCGAGAGGGACAGGCCGAGCAATCAGCCCCAGCATTTT. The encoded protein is CASERDRPSNQPQHF.

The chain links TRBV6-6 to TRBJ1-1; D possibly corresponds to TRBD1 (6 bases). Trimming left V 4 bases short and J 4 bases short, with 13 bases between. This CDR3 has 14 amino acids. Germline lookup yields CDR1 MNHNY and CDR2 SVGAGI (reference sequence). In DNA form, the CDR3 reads TGTGCCAGCAGTTCCACAGGGTCGGGCACTGAAGCTTTCTTT. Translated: CASSSTGSGTEAFF.

CDR3 residues: CASSSDPPGYGYTF. The CDR3 coding sequence is TGTGCCAGCAGTAGCGATCCTCCGGGCTATGGCTACACCTTC. The chain links TRBV2 to TRBJ1-2; D is uncertain. This CDR3 spans 14 amino acids. CDR1 and CDR2 from the germline V gene are SNHLY and FYNNEI. Trimming removed 5 bases at V and 4 bases at J, with 14 bases between.

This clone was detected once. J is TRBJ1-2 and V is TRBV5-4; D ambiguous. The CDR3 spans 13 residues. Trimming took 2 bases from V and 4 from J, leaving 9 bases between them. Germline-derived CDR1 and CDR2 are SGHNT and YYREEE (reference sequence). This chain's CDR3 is CASSLPSGYGYTF. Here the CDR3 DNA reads TGTGCCAGCAGCTTACCCAGTGGCTATGGCTACACCTTC.

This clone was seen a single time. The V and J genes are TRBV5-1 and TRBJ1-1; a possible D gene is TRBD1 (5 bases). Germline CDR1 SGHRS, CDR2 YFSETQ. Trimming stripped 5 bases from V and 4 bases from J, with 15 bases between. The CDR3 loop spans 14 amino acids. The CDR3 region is CASRAGLQGTEAFF. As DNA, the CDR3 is TGCGCCAGCAGGGCGGGGCTCCAGGGCACTGAAGCTTTCTTT.

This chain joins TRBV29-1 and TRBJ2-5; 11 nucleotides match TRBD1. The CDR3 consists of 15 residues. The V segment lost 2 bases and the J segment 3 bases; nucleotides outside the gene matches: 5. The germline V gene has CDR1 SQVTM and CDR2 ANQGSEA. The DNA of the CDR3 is TGCAGCGTTGAACTCCCGGGACAGGGGGAAGAGACCCAGTACTTC. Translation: CSVELPGQGEETQYF.

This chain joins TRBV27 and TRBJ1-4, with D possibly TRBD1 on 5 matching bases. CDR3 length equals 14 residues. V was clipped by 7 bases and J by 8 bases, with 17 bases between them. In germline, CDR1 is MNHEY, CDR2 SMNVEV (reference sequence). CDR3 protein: CASTRRGAGEKLFF. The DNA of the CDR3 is TGTGCCAGCACCAGGCGAGGGGCGGGAGAAAAACTGTTTTTT. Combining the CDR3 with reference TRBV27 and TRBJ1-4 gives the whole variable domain EAQVTQNPRYLITVTGKKLTVTCSQNMNHEYMSWYRQDPGLGLRQIYYSMNVEVTDKGDVPEGYKVSRKEKRNFPLILESPSPNQTSLYFCASTRRGAGEKLFFGSGTQLSVL.

The CDR3 loop is CASSLEGGREQYF. CDR3 coding DNA: TGTGCCAGCAGCTTGGAAGGGGGCCGCGAGCAGTACTTC. The V call is TRBV7-3, the J call TRBJ2-7; 7 bases align to TRBD1. Germline trimming cut 3 bases from V and 6 bases from J; bases unmatched to any gene: 5. The V gene's germline CDR1 is SGHTA and CDR2 FQGTGA. The CDR3 length is 13 residues.

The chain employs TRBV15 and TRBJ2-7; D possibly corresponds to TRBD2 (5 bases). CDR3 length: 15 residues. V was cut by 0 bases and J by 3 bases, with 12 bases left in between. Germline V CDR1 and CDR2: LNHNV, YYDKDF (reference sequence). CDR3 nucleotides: TGTGCCACCAGCAGAGATCGTGGAGGAGACTACGAGCAGTACTTC. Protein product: CATSRDRGGDYEQYF.

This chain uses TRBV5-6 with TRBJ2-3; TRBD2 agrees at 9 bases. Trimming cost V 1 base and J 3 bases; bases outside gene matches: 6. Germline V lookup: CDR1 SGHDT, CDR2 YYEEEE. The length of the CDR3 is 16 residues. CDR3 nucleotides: TGTGCCAGCAGCTTGTCGGGGCGGGGGGGAACAGATACGCAGTATTTT. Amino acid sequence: CASSLSGRGGTDTQYF.

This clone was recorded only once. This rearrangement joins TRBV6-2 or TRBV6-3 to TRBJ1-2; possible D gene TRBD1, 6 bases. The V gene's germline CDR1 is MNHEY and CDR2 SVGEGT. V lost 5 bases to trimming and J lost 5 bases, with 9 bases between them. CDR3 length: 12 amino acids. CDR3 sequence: CASSGTGYGYTF. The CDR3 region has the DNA TGTGCCAGCAGTGGCACAGGGTATGGCTACACCTTC.

Here the CDR3 reads CASSQSTDNSPLHF. The CDR3 nucleotides read TGCGCCAGCAGCCAATCGACAGACAATTCACCCCTCCACTTT. The chain employs TRBV4-1 and TRBJ1-6; a weak D match, TRBD1 (5 bases). The CDR3 length is 14 residues. With 2 bases removed from V and 7 bases from J, the gap between germline ends came to 9 bases. The germline V gene encodes CDR1 MGHRA and CDR2 YSYEKL.

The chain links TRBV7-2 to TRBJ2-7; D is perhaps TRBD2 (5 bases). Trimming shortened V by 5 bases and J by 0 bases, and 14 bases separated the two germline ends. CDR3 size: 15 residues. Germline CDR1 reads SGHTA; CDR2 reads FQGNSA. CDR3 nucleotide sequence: TGTGCCAGCAGCCCGGACTTCTTTAGCTCCTACGAGCAGTACTTC. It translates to CASSPDFFSSYEQYF.

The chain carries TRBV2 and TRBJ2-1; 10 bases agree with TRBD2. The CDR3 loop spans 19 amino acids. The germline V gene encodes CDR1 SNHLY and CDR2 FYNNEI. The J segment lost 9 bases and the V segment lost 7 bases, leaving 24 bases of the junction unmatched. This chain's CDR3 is CASKDSGLASDSLWGEQFF. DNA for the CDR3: TGTGCCAGCAAGGATTCGGGACTAGCGTCGGACTCCCTCTGGGGTGAGCAGTTCTTC.

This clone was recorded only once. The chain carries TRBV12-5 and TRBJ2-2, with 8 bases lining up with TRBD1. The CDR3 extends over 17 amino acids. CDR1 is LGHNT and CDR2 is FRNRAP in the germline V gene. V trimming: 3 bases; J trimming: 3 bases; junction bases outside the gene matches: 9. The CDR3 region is CASGLSRQGYDTGELFF. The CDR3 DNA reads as TGTGCTAGTGGTTTATCCCGACAGGGGTACGACACCGGGGAGCTGTTTTTT.

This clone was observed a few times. Here the CDR3 reads CASSLGVGVSSYEQYF. The DNA for the CDR3 is TGTGCCAGCAGCTTAGGGGTCGGGGTTAGCTCCTACGAGCAGTACTTC. V gene TRBV7-9 combines with J gene TRBJ2-7; possible D gene TRBD2, 5 bases. Germline CDR1 and CDR2: SEHNR and FQNEAQ (reference sequence). Between the trimmed V and J ends, which lost 1 base and 0 bases, there was a span of 13 bases. This CDR3 is built from 16 residues. Full variable domain (rest looked up from reference TRBV7-9 and TRBJ2-7): DTGVSQNPRHKITKRGQNVTFRCDPISEHNRLYWYRQTLGQGPEFLTYFQNEAQLEKSRLLSDRFSAERPKGSFSTLEIQRTEQGDSAMYLCASSLGVGVSSYEQYFGPGTRLTVT.

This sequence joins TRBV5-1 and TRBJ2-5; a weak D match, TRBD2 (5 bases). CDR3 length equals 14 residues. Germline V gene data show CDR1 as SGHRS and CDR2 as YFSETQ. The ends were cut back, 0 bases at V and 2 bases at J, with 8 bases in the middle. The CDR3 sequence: CASSLASRQETQYF. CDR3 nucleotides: TGCGCCAGCAGCTTGGCTAGCCGGCAAGAGACCCAGTACTTC.

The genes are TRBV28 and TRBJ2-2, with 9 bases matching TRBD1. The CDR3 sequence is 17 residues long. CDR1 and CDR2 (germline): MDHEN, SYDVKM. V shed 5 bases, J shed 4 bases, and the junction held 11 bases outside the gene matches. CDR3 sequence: CASSEPGQGIGTGELFF. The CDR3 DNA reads TGTGCCAGCAGTGAGCCGGGACAGGGTATCGGCACCGGGGAGCTGTTTTTT.

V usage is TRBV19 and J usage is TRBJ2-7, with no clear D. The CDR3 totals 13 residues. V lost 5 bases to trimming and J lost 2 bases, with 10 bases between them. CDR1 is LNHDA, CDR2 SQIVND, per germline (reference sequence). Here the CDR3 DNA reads TGTGCCAGTAGTCCGCGACAAACCTACGAGCAGTACTTC. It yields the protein CASSPRQTYEQYF. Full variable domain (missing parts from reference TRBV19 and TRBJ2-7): DGGITQSPKYLFRKEGQNVTLSCEQNLNHDAMYWYRQDPGQGLRLIYYSQIVNDFQKGDIAEGYSVSREKKESFPLTVTSAQKNPTAFYLCASSPRQTYEQYFGPGTRLTVT.

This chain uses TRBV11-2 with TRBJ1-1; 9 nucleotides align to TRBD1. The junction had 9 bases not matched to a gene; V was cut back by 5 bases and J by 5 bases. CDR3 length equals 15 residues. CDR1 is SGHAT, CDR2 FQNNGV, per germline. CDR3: CASSNTGTGWTEAFF. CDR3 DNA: TGTGCCAGCAGCAACACCGGGACAGGGTGGACTGAAGCTTTCTTT.

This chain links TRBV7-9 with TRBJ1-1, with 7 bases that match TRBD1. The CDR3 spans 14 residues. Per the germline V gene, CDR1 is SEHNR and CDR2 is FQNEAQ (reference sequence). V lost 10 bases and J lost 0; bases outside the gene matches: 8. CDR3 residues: CATSEGGLNTEAFF. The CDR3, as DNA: TGTGCCACCTCGGAAGGGGGCTTGAACACTGAAGCTTTCTTT.

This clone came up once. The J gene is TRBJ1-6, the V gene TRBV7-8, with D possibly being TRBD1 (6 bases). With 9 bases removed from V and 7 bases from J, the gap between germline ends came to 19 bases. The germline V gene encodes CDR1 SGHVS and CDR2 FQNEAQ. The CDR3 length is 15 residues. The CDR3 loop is CASKLGTGPNSPLHF. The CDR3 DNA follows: TGTGCCAGTAAACTAGGAACAGGGCCCAATTCACCCCTCCACTTT.

Written as DNA, the CDR3 is TGTGCCAGCAGCCCACGACAGGGGCACACAGATACGCAGTATTTT. Its translation is CASSPRQGHTDTQYF. The V and J genes are TRBV11-3 and TRBJ2-3; 8 bases match TRBD1. V was clipped by 5 bases and J by 2 bases; unmatched bases: 6. The CDR3 extends over 15 amino acids. In germline, CDR1 is SGHNT, CDR2 YENEEA.